The rows below give T cell receptor beta chains drawn from one sample of a study of shared clonotypes between healthy human individuals. Here immunoSEQ multiplex PCR was the method, and the copy in TCRdb shows in-frame clones only, minus some. The table records millions of clones, around nine tenths of them present only once. Specimen: naive CD4+ T cells sorted from blood. The receptor set was obtained from a man younger than 35 in good health. The CDR3 runs from the conserved cysteine through the conserved F or W. The D gene is left open where the match is weak. Part of the rows lack a size; the others show once, few, many or a class for expanded clones.

>-|14|-|TRBV30|TRBJ2-5
TGTGCCTGGAGTGTACGTCGGATTGGAGAGACCCAGTACTTC
CAWSVRRIGETQYF
>-|13|-|TRBV7-9|TRBJ1-1
TGTGCCAGCAGCCCACACCTGATCGCTGAAGCTTTCTTT
CASSPHLIAEAFF
>-|16|-|TRBV4-3|TRBJ2-3
TGCGCCAGCAGGACAGGGGCGGGAGGGAGTACAGATACGCAGTATTTT
CASRTGAGGSTDTQYF
>-|14|once|TRBV11-2|TRBJ1-1
TGTGCCAGCAGCTTAACATTGGAGAACACTGAAGCTTTCTTT
CASSLTLENTEAFF
>-|13|-|TRBV10-3|TRBJ2-7
TGTGCCATCAGTGAGTCACGGCAACGCGAGCAGTACTTC
CAISESRQREQYF
>-|15|-|TRBV5-1|TRBJ1-2
TGCGCCAGCAGCTCACAGGCTTCACCCAACTATGGCTACACCTTC
CASSSQASPNYGYTF
>-|12|-|TRBV2|TRBJ2-5
TGTGCCAGCAGGGAGGGTGCGGAGACCCAGTACTTC
CASREGAETQYF
>TRBD2|18|-|TRBV19|TRBJ2-7
TGTGCCATCCCACAAGCCCGTTCCGGGACTAGCGGCTCCTACGAGCAGTACTTC
CAIPQARSGTSGSYEQYF
>-|16|-|TRBV7-2|TRBJ2-1
TGTGCCAGCAGCTCCAGGGGAGGGGGGCTATACAATGAGCAGTTCTTC
CASSSRGGGLYNEQFF
>TRBD1|15|-|TRBV9|TRBJ2-2
TGTGCCAGCAGCAAATTGGACAGGGTCCCCGGGGAGCTGTTTTTT
CASSKLDRVPGELFF
>TRBD1|19|-|TRBV15|TRBJ2-6
TGTGCCACCAGCAGAGATGAGTGGACAGGGAGATCTGGGGCCAACGTCCTGACTTTC
CATSRDEWTGRSGANVLTF
>TRBD1|13|-|TRBV4-1|TRBJ2-7
TGCGCCAGCAGCCAAGACAGGGGGCAGAAACGGTACTTC
CASSQDRGQKRYF
>TRBD1|13|-|TRBV25-1|TRBJ1-2
TGTGCCAGCAGCGTGACAGGGAACTATGGCTACACCTTC
CASSVTGNYGYTF
>-|14|-|TRBV13|TRBJ2-7
TGTGCCAGCAGCTTAGGCCGGATCTCTCCCGAGCAGTACTTC
CASSLGRISPEQYF
>-|15|few|TRBV4-1|TRBJ2-5
TGCGCCAGCAGCCAAGGACAGGCCGGCCAAGAGACCCAGTACTTC
CASSQGQAGQETQYF
>-|12|-|TRBV25-1|TRBJ1-2
TGTGCCAGCAGTTTCTCTACGGGGGGCTACACCTTC
CASSFSTGGYTF
>TRBD1|13|-|TRBV29-1|TRBJ2-7
TGCAGCGTTGGCCAGACAGGGGTCAACGAGCAGTACTTC
CSVGQTGVNEQYF
>TRBD2|15|-|TRBV19|TRBJ2-2
TGTGCCAGTAGGGGGACTAGCGGGCCCACCGGGGAGCTGTTTTTT
CASRGTSGPTGELFF
>-|13|-|TRBV18|TRBJ2-3
TGTGCCAGCTCACCATACGGGGCAGATACGCAGTATTTT
CASSPYGADTQYF
>TRBD2|14|-|TRBV2|TRBJ2-7
TGTGCCAGTGTCCCTTCTAGCGGTCCCTACGAGCAGTACTTC
CASVPSSGPYEQYF
>TRBD2|18|-|TRBV14|TRBJ2-1
TGTGCCAGCAGCCAACGACTAGCGGGAGGGCCCGGTATCAATGAGCAGTTCTTC
CASSQRLAGGPGINEQFF
>-|16|-|TRBV7-8|TRBJ1-4
TGTGCCAGCACCATTAGGGCCTGGGGGATTAATGAAAAACTGTTTTTT
CASTIRAWGINEKLFF
>-|14|-|TRBV5-1|TRBJ1-1
TGCGCCAGCAGCTTGGGGGCGGTGAACACTGAAGCTTTCTTT
CASSLGAVNTEAFF
>TRBD1|15|-|TRBV11-1|TRBJ2-1
TGTGCCAGCAGCCCGGACAGGGACTTATACAATGAGCAGTTCTTC
CASSPDRDLYNEQFF
>TRBD1|15|-|TRBV18|TRBJ2-2
TGTGCCAGCTCACCACGGAGACAGGGGCCCGGGGAGCTGTTTTTT
CASSPRRQGPGELFF
>TRBD2|16|-|TRBV30|TRBJ2-7
TGTGCCTGGAGTGTAACTAGACTAGCGGGCTCCTACGAGCAGTACTTC
CAWSVTRLAGSYEQYF
>-|15|-|TRBV4-1|TRBJ1-6
TGCGCCAGCAGCCAACCTAGCTCCTATAATTCACCCCTCCACTTT
CASSQPSSYNSPLHF
>TRBD2|15|-|TRBV5-1|TRBJ2-7
TGCGCCAGCAGCATGACTAGCGGGGGGCTCTACGAGCAGTACTTC
CASSMTSGGLYEQYF
>-|14|few|TRBV18|TRBJ1-2
TGTGCCAGCTCACCACAGGGACGGGTTTATCGCTACACCTTC
CASSPQGRVYRYTF
>TRBD1|15|-|TRBV7-2|TRBJ2-2
TGTGCCAGCAGCCCGGGACAGGGAAACACCGGGGAGCTGTTTTTT
CASSPGQGNTGELFF
>-|14|-|TRBV14|TRBJ2-3
TGTGCCAGCAGCCAATGGGACCTCACAGATACGCAGTATTTT
CASSQWDLTDTQYF
>TRBD1|14|-|TRBV19|TRBJ1-1
TGTGCCAGTAGTATAGATCTCCAGGGGGAGGGAGCTTTCTTT
CASSIDLQGEGAFF
>-|13|-|TRBV28|TRBJ2-7
TGTGCCAGCATCGACAGATCTGCCTACGAGCAGTACTTC
CASIDRSAYEQYF
>-|16|-|TRBV18|TRBJ2-1
TGTGCCAGCTCACCCCCTCCGGGCTTTGGCTACAATGAGCAGTTCTTC
CASSPPPGFGYNEQFF
>TRBD1|15|-|TRBV18|TRBJ1-6
TGTGCCAGCTCATGGGGACAGGCCGATAATTCACCCCTCCACTTT
CASSWGQADNSPLHF